The 13 T cell receptor beta chains given below trace back to one sample, sequenced in a study of cytomegalovirus exposure and HLA in healthy donors. PCR amplification relied on 60 Vbeta primers (plus 13 Jbeta primers). Produced via immunoSEQ multiplex PCR; TCRdb's table is partial and in-frame only. Of roughly 70,000 clones in the sample, roughly 78% were seen once. The sequencing sample was made of PBMCs. The receptors originated from a man between 18 and 35 years old in good health and CMV-seronegative.

This rearrangement joins TRBV6-1 to TRBJ2-3; D is unresolved. CDR1 and CDR2 (germline): MNHNS, SASEGT. The CDR3 contains 13 residues. Trimming left V 2 bases short and J 9 bases short, with 12 bases between. The CDR3 nucleotides read TGTGCCAGCAGTGAATATCTTGGTCAGACGCAGTATTTT. Its translation is CASSEYLGQTQYF.

A note on this clone: The same CDR3 is also encoded by other DNA sequences in this sample. This chain joins TRBV29-1 and TRBJ2-7; 9 positions match TRBD1. CDR3 length equals 12 residues. After removal of 3 bases from V and 3 bases from J, the junction contained 0 bases not matched to a gene. Germline CDR1 is SQVTM and CDR2 is ANQGSEA. Here the CDR3 DNA reads TGCAGCGTTGAGGACAGGGGCTACGAGCAGTACTTC. Its protein product is CSVEDRGYEQYF.

The CDR3 protein is CASGIRENTEAFF. CDR3 sequence (DNA): TGTGCCAGTGGGATCCGGGAGAACACTGAAGCTTTCTTT. The chain uses TRBV19 and TRBJ1-1; D not resolved. V was clipped by 8 bases and J by 1 base, with 11 bases between them. Germline V gene sequence: CDR1 LNHDA, CDR2 SQIVND (reference sequence). CDR3 length: 13 residues.

The chain links TRBV5-4 to TRBJ2-6; D is ambiguous. CDR1 and CDR2 from the germline V gene are SGHNT and YYREEE (reference sequence). This CDR3 region has 16 residues. V gave up 4 bases and J gave up 1 base, with 12 bases separating them. The CDR3 nucleotides read TGTGCCAGCAGCCAGGAAAGTATTTCTGGGGCCAACGTCCTGACTTTC. Its translation is CASSQESISGANVLTF.

The chain employs TRBV27 and TRBJ2-7, with D possibly matching TRBD2 (5 bases). CDR3 length: 15 amino acids. Trimming shortened V by 0 bases and J by 3 bases, and 12 bases separated the two germline ends. The germline V gene encodes CDR1 MNHEY and CDR2 SMNVEV (reference sequence). CDR3 in DNA: TGTGCCAGCAGTTTATCTCCCGCGGGTAACTACGAGCAGTACTTC. This translates into CASSLSPAGNYEQYF.

V gene TRBV30 combines with J gene TRBJ1-6, with 7 bases matching TRBD1. This CDR3 region has 20 residues. The germline CDR1 and CDR2 sequences are GTSNPN and SVGIG (reference sequence). The junction had 18 bases not matched to a gene; V was cut back by 4 bases and J by 0 bases. Here the CDR3 DNA reads TGTGCCTGGATTGCCGCAGGGATAGAGACAGGGAGCTCCTATAATTCACCCCTCCACTTT. Translated: CAWIAAGIETGSSYNSPLHF.

The J gene is TRBJ2-1, the V gene TRBV11-3, with a possible D match to TRBD2 (7 bases). Germline V gene data show CDR1 as SGHNT and CDR2 as YENEEA. Trimming removed 2 bases at V and 8 bases at J, with 16 bases between. CDR3 size: 15 residues. The CDR3 nucleotides read TGTGCCAGCAGCTTAATGGGGGGGACAAGCGATGAGCAGTTCTTC. Protein product: CASSLMGGTSDEQFF.

This chain uses TRBV30 with TRBJ2-3, with 7 bases matching TRBD1. With 5 bases clipped from V and 3 bases from J, the junction kept 8 bases outside the gene matches. Germline assignment: CDR1 GTSNPN and CDR2 SVGIG (reference sequence). This CDR3 is built from 14 residues. CDR3 coding DNA: TGTGCCTGGTTCGACAGGGTGGTAACAGATACGCAGTATTTT. It encodes CAWFDRVVTDTQYF.

The V gene is TRBV27, the J gene TRBJ1-1; tentative D call: TRBD1 (5 bases). Germline V lookup: CDR1 MNHEY, CDR2 SMNVEV (reference sequence). Trimming shortened V by 2 bases and J by 4 bases, and 8 bases separated the two germline ends. This CDR3 spans 13 amino acids. CDR3 amino acids: CASSLDRGTEAFF. The CDR3 DNA sequence: TGTGCCAGCAGTTTAGATAGGGGCACTGAAGCTTTCTTT.

The chain joins TRBV19 to TRBJ2-5, with a tentative D call TRBD2 (6 bases). This CDR3 is 14 amino acids long. CDR1 and CDR2 from the germline V gene are LNHDA and SQIVND (reference sequence). V lost 3 bases, J lost 4 bases, and 12 bases lay in between. The CDR3 DNA sequence: TGTGCCAGTAGTATCGGTGGGGGGTTAGAGACCCAGTACTTC. Translating gives CASSIGGGLETQYF.

The rearrangement links TRBV6-1 to TRBJ2-3; D may be TRBD1 (6 bases). There are 20 residues in the CDR3. Germline V gene sequence: CDR1 MNHNS, CDR2 SASEGT. V was cut by 2 bases and J by 0 bases, with 24 bases left in between. CDR3 protein: CASSELPQVDRFSSTDTQYF. The CDR3 DNA reads as TGTGCCAGCAGTGAATTGCCCCAAGTCGACAGGTTCTCTAGCACAGATACGCAGTATTTT.

This rearrangement joins TRBV15 to TRBJ1-2, with no clear D. V was cut by 0 bases and J by 3 bases, with 20 bases left in between. The CDR3 sequence is 18 residues long. CDR1 and CDR2 from the germline V gene are LNHNV and YYDKDF (reference sequence). CDR3 sequence: CATSRDLFGGNWDYGYTF. CDR3 DNA sequence: TGTGCCACCAGCAGAGATCTTTTTGGCGGCAACTGGGACTATGGCTACACCTTC.

CDR3 nucleotides: TGTGCCAGCAGCCCCAGCGGCACTGAAGCTTTCTTT. Translation: CASSPSGTEAFF. The rearrangement joins TRBV6-5 to TRBJ1-1, with unresolved D. Germline CDR1 is MNHEY and CDR2 is SVGAGI. This CDR3 contains 12 residues. Trimming stripped 6 bases from V and 4 bases from J, with 9 bases between.